The 23 T cell receptor beta chains listed next were all sequenced from one sample in a study of a mutant IDH1 vaccine in newly diagnosed glioma. Produced via immunoSEQ multiplex PCR; TCRdb's table is partial and in-frame only. The sample carries 20,000 to 25,000 clones, under 85% recorded once. Time point given: baseline, week 1 (first vaccination visit). The treatment was: pre-vaccination baseline after standard-of-care therapy. This sample comprised PBMCs, obtained from a glioma patient treated with radiotherapy, temozolomide or both. The receptors come from a man between 40 and 49 years old with glioma.

J is TRBJ1-3 and V is TRBV2; D remains ambiguous. Between the trimmed V and J ends, which lost 6 bases and 3 bases, there was a span of 9 bases. CDR3 length equals 13 residues. Looked up from germline, CDR1 is SNHLY and CDR2 is FYNNEI. This CDR3 is CASRNRYGNTIYF. The CDR3 nucleotides read TGTGCCAGCAGGAATAGATATGGAAACACCATATATTTT.

This clone appeared a few times. The chain employs TRBV7-2 and TRBJ1-3; no firm D call. Germline lookup yields CDR1 SGHTA and CDR2 FQGNSA. The ends were cut back, 5 bases at V and 0 bases at J, with 11 bases in the middle. This CDR3 region has 15 residues. CDR3 loop: CASSPQVDSGNTIYF. The DNA for the CDR3 is TGTGCCAGCAGCCCTCAGGTGGACTCTGGAAACACCATATATTTT.

This sequence joins TRBV4-1 and TRBJ1-1; possible D gene TRBD1, 5 bases. V lost 0 bases to trimming and J lost 10 bases, with 12 bases between them. The CDR3 consists of 13 residues. Germline values: CDR1 MGHRA, CDR2 YSYEKL. CDR3 coding DNA: TGCGCCAGCAGCCAAGATTGGGGGTCTTCAGCTTTCTTT. It codes for CASSQDWGSSAFF.

This chain uses TRBV10-3 with TRBJ1-1; D remains unclear. V shed 6 bases and J shed 1 base, with 3 bases lying between them. There are 11 residues in the CDR3. Germline CDR1 ENHRY, CDR2 SYGVKD. The CDR3 reads CAIRGNTEAFF. CDR3 nucleotides: TGTGCCATCAGGGGGAACACTGAAGCTTTCTTT.

The chain links TRBV19 to TRBJ1-5; 7 positions agree with TRBD1. CDR1 and CDR2 from the germline V gene are LNHDA and SQIVND (reference sequence). J gave up 7 bases and V 4 bases, and 13 bases lay outside the gene matches. CDR3 length: 16 amino acids. The CDR3 nucleotides read TGTGCCAGTAGTACCCCCGACAGGGCCGTTACACAGCCCCAGCATTTT. Its translation: CASSTPDRAVTQPQHF.

In DNA, the CDR3 is TGTGCCAGCAGCCCCGGCGGCGTCAGGCGACGCACTGAAGCTTTCTTT. This gives the protein CASSPGGVRRRTEAFF. The V call is TRBV5-4, the J call TRBJ1-1; D gene ambiguous. The CDR3 totals 16 residues. The germline V gene has CDR1 SGHNT and CDR2 YYREEE (reference sequence). The V end lost 4 bases, the J end lost 4 bases, and 20 bases lay between the germline ends.

The count of this clone is one. This sequence joins TRBV4-1 and TRBJ1-2, with TRBD1 matching 8 bases. With 5 bases clipped from V and 3 bases from J, the junction kept 8 bases outside the gene matches. Germline loops: CDR1 MGHRA, CDR2 YSYEKL. The CDR3 length is 15 residues. For the CDR3, the DNA is TGCGCCAGCAGCTCGCAGACAGGGGCTTACTATGGCTACACCTTC. It yields the protein CASSSQTGAYYGYTF.

A few counts support this clone. V usage is TRBV2 and J usage is TRBJ1-1; D gene ambiguous. The germline V gene encodes CDR1 SNHLY and CDR2 FYNNEI. Trimming stripped 8 bases from V and 0 bases from J, with 10 bases between. The CDR3 spans 13 residues. The CDR3 is CASLRELNTEAFF. In DNA form, the CDR3 reads TGTGCCAGCCTGAGGGAGCTGAACACTGAAGCTTTCTTT.

The chain employs TRBV18 and TRBJ2-3, with D unclear. Looked up from germline, CDR1 is KGHSH and CDR2 is LQKENI. Trimming stripped 4 bases from V and 2 bases from J, with 7 bases between. This CDR3 has 13 amino acids. In DNA form, the CDR3 reads TGTGCCAGCTCACTAAAAAACACAGATACGCAGTATTTT. Translating gives CASSLKNTDTQYF.

J is TRBJ1-2 and V is TRBV7-2; D is perhaps TRBD1 (6 bases). CDR3 length: 14 amino acids. Germline V lookup: CDR1 SGHTA, CDR2 FQGNSA. Trimming cost V 2 bases and J 8 bases, with 15 bases left between them. The CDR3 DNA reads as TGTGCCAGCAGCTTAACAGGGACCCGTAGGGGCTACACCTTC. Encoded protein: CASSLTGTRRGYTF.

The chain joins TRBV2 to TRBJ2-2; D is perhaps TRBD2 (6 bases). CDR1 and CDR2 from the germline V gene are SNHLY and FYNNEI. V was cut by 6 bases and J by 3 bases, with 8 bases left in between. The length of the CDR3 is 13 residues. The CDR3 coding sequence is TGTGCCAGCAGCGGAGGGGACACCGGGGAGCTGTTTTTT. Translation: CASSGGDTGELFF.

The V call is TRBV6-5, the J call TRBJ1-6; D gene unclear. The CDR3 is 9 amino acids. Germline CDR1 reads MNHEY; CDR2 reads SVGAGI. Trimming took off 8 bases at V and 9 bases at J, with 2 bases between the two ends. The CDR3 is CASGSPLHF. The CDR3 nucleotides are TGTGCCAGCGGTTCACCCCTCCACTTT.

CDR3 loop: CASSKASGYNEQFF. CDR3 sequence (DNA): TGTGCCAGCAGTAAGGCTAGCGGTTACAATGAGCAGTTCTTC. The chain employs TRBV28 and TRBJ2-1; TRBD2 matches 7 bases. The CDR3 consists of 14 residues. Germline CDR1 is MDHEN and CDR2 is SYDVKM. The trim removed 5 bases at V and 4 bases at J, leaving 5 bases unmatched.

The chain joins TRBV5-1 to TRBJ2-2, with 11 bases aligning to TRBD1. V trimming: 4 bases; J trimming: 4 bases; junction bases outside the gene matches: 6. CDR3 length: 16 residues. Germline assignment: CDR1 SGHRS and CDR2 YFSETQ. The CDR3 coding sequence is TGCGCCAGCAGCAATCCCGGACAGGGGGCCACCGGGGAGCTGTTTTTT. It encodes CASSNPGQGATGELFF.

This sequence joins TRBV1 and TRBJ2-4; whether TRBD2, the table's D call, matches the DNA was not checked. TRBV1 is listed as a pseudogene. This CDR3 contains 17 residues. The CDR3 loop is CTSSQVGRPGAKNIQYF. In DNA, the CDR3 is TGCACCAGCAGCCAAGTCGGGAGGCCCGGTGCCAAAAACATTCAGTACTTC.

This clone was seen more than once but under ten times. The rearrangement links TRBV27 to TRBJ2-1; perhaps TRBD2 as D (7 bases). Trimming cost V 3 bases and J 5 bases, with 17 bases left between them. Germline V lookup: CDR1 MNHEY, CDR2 SMNVEV (reference sequence). The CDR3 spans 16 residues. CDR3 amino acids: CASSLAVSGGHNEQFF. DNA for the CDR3: TGTGCCAGCAGTTTGGCGGTCTCCGGGGGGCACAATGAGCAGTTCTTC.

This clone has more than one count but fewer than ten. The rearrangement links TRBV27 to TRBJ1-1, with unresolved D. Germline V CDR1 and CDR2: MNHEY, SMNVEV (reference sequence). The CDR3 is 12 amino acids. The V end lost 4 bases, the J end lost 10 bases, and 13 bases lay between the germline ends. CDR3 bases: TGTGCCAGCAGTTCGGGTCCGGGATCAGCTTTCTTT. Protein sequence: CASSSGPGSAFF.

V is TRBV5-4 and J is TRBJ1-2; D is uncertain. The CDR3 is made up of 14 amino acids. Germline CDR1 reads SGHNT; CDR2 reads YYREEE (reference sequence). The V and J ends lost 4 bases and 4 bases respectively, with 14 bases between them. The CDR3 nucleotides are TGTGCCAGCAGCGTCGGCGGACTGATCTATGGCTACACCTTC. It translates to CASSVGGLIYGYTF.

This clone was seen a few times. This rearrangement joins TRBV19 to TRBJ1-1; 8 bases match TRBD1. Germline V gene data show CDR1 as LNHDA and CDR2 as SQIVND (reference sequence). The CDR3 loop spans 15 amino acids. V trimming: 5 bases; J trimming: 11 bases; junction bases outside the gene matches: 16. The CDR3 loop is CASSVGTGGSREAFF. The CDR3 nucleotides read TGTGCCAGTAGTGTAGGGACAGGAGGGAGCCGGGAGGCTTTCTTT.

This chain links TRBV19 with TRBJ1-4; 8 bases map to TRBD1. This CDR3 spans 13 amino acids. Germline lookup yields CDR1 LNHDA and CDR2 SQIVND (reference sequence). With V trimmed by 10 bases and J by 7 bases, 8 bases remained unmatched. CDR3 nucleotides: TGTGCCACCCTGGACAGGGCTTTTGAAAAACTGTTTTTT. Translation: CATLDRAFEKLFF.

This sequence joins TRBV6-5 and TRBJ2-6; D call uncertain. Trimming took 5 bases from V and 0 from J, leaving 8 bases between them. The CDR3 runs to 15 residues. Germline values: CDR1 MNHEY, CDR2 SVGAGI. This chain's CDR3 is CASSRAVSGANVLTF. CDR3 nucleotide sequence: TGTGCCAGCAGTAGGGCCGTCTCTGGGGCCAACGTCCTGACTTTC.

CDR3 nucleotide sequence: TGTGCCAGCAGCCCTAGTGGAGGGGACTCCTCCTACGAGCAGTACTTC. Translated: CASSPSGGDSSYEQYF. J is TRBJ2-7 and V is TRBV4-2; D might be TRBD2 (6 bases). Per the germline V gene, CDR1 is LGHNA and CDR2 is YNFKEQ. V was cut by 4 bases and J by 0 bases, with 16 bases left in between. The CDR3 is made up of 16 amino acids.

The chain joins TRBV10-1 to TRBJ2-7; 16 nucleotides agree with TRBD2. V lost 7 bases, J lost 5 bases, and 14 bases stayed unmatched. The CDR3 sequence is 18 residues long. CDR1 is WNHNN and CDR2 is SYGVQD in the germline V gene (reference sequence). The CDR3 DNA reads TGCGCCAGCATGATTCGTCCGGGACTAGCGGGGGGGTCGAACGAGCAGTACTTC. Protein product: CASMIRPGLAGGSNEQYF.